These 18 T cell receptor beta chains were sequenced from one sample in a study of blood T cell repertoires in COVID-19. Using immunoSEQ multiplex PCR, the repertoire was profiled, and TCRdb retains in-frame clones only, with some absent. The sample has 300,000 to 350,000 clones; around 91% are singletons. The sequencing sample was made of PBMCs or T cells enriched from blood (not recorded which). These receptors came from a woman under 30 with acute COVID-19.

This clone was detected only once. This chain uses TRBV5-4 with TRBJ2-3; unclear D gene. The germline V gene has CDR1 SGHNT and CDR2 YYREEE (reference sequence). V was trimmed by 4 bases and J by 1 base, leaving 13 bases between them. CDR3 length equals 15 residues. CDR3 bases: TGTGCCAGCAGCCCCTACTCCGAGGGCACAGATACGCAGTATTTT. Residues: CASSPYSEGTDTQYF.

In this sample, this clone turned up a few times. The V call is TRBV4-1, the J call TRBJ1-2; D remains unclear. Between the trimmed V and J ends, which lost 0 bases and 7 bases, there was a span of 12 bases. The CDR3 contains 14 residues. The germline CDR1 and CDR2 sequences are MGHRA and YSYEKL. The CDR3 region is CASSQDSLTGGYTF. In DNA, the CDR3 is TGCGCCAGCAGCCAAGATTCCTTAACGGGTGGCTACACCTTC.

This chain links TRBV9 with TRBJ1-4; 8 nucleotides line up with TRBD1. Germline V gene sequence: CDR1 SGDLS, CDR2 YYNGEE. The V segment lost 1 base and the J segment 8 bases; nucleotides outside the gene matches: 7. This CDR3 comprises 15 residues. The CDR3 is CASSVQGTGGEKLFF. The CDR3 DNA reads TGTGCCAGCAGCGTACAGGGGACAGGTGGAGAAAAACTGTTTTTT.

The J gene is TRBJ1-2, the V gene TRBV28; the match to TRBD1 covers 7 bases. Per the germline V gene, CDR1 is MDHEN and CDR2 is SYDVKM. This CDR3 is built from 15 residues. Losses at the gene ends were 6 bases for V and 4 bases for J; bases not matched to a gene: 11. The CDR3 DNA reads as TGTGCCAGCAGCCGACCCCTGACAGGGATCTATGGCTACACCTTC. It is translated as CASSRPLTGIYGYTF.

The V call is TRBV11-2, the J call TRBJ2-7; 10 nucleotides align to TRBD2. This CDR3 has 16 amino acids. Losses at the gene ends were 2 bases for V and 0 bases for J; bases not matched to a gene: 4. Germline CDR1 reads SGHAT; CDR2 reads FQNNGV. The DNA of the CDR3 is TGTGCCAGCAGCTTACCTAGCGGGAGACCCTCCTACGAGCAGTACTTC. Its protein product is CASSLPSGRPSYEQYF. The full variable domain, with the rest looked up from reference TRBV11-2 and TRBJ2-7, is EAGVAQSPRYKIIEKRQSVAFWCNPISGHATLYWYQQILGQGPKLLIQFQNNGVVDDSQLPKDRFSAERLKGVDSTLKIQPAKLEDSAVYLCASSLPSGRPSYEQYFGPGTRLTVT.

The rearrangement links TRBV7-9 to TRBJ2-7; tentative D call: TRBD2 (8 bases). This CDR3 contains 17 residues. Trimming stripped 8 bases from V and 6 bases from J, with 29 bases between. Germline V CDR1 and CDR2: SEHNR, FQNEAQ (reference sequence). CDR3 loop: CASARKQGTGTRGEQYF. CDR3 in DNA: TGTGCCAGCGCCCGAAAACAGGGGACGGGGACTAGAGGCGAGCAGTACTTC.

V gene TRBV24-1 combines with J gene TRBJ1-5, with D perhaps TRBD1 (6 bases). V was cut by 7 bases and J by 8 bases, with 11 bases left in between. The germline gives CDR1 KGHDR, CDR2 SFDVKD. This CDR3 has 12 amino acids. CDR3 in DNA: TGTGCCACCAGGGGGGCCGGGGAGCCCCAGCATTTT. Translation gives CATRGAGEPQHF.

The chain employs TRBV30 and TRBJ1-5, with D perhaps matching TRBD1 (5 bases). The CDR3 extends over 13 amino acids. V lost 4 bases and J 7 bases, leaving 14 bases between the germline ends. Germline V lookup: CDR1 GTSNPN, CDR2 SVGIG (reference sequence). As DNA, the CDR3 is TGTGCCTGGAAAAGGGGCGCGGGGCAGCCCCAGCATTTT. Encoded protein: CAWKRGAGQPQHF.

The chain employs TRBV27 and TRBJ1-1; no clear D gene. In germline, CDR1 is MNHEY, CDR2 SMNVEV (reference sequence). This CDR3 is built from 13 residues. Trimming left V 2 bases short and J 8 bases short, with 12 bases between. CDR3 in DNA: TGTGCCAGCAGTTTAAGTGAACACGGGGAAGCTTTCTTT. Amino acid sequence: CASSLSEHGEAFF.

The chain carries TRBV10-3 and TRBJ1-1; D might be TRBD1 (5 bases). V gave up 1 base and J gave up 0 bases, with 9 bases separating them. Germline CDR1 and CDR2: ENHRY and SYGVKD. The CDR3 totals 15 residues. CDR3 coding DNA: TGTGCCATCAGTGAGTTGGGGCAGATGAACACTGAAGCTTTCTTT. Translation gives CAISELGQMNTEAFF.

This chain joins TRBV19 and TRBJ1-2; TRBD1 aligns across 7 bases. There are 13 residues in the CDR3. Trimming cost V 5 bases and J 4 bases; bases outside gene matches: 4. Germline V gene lookup returns CDR1 LNHDA and CDR2 SQIVND (reference sequence). CDR3: CASSPGTAYGYTF. The CDR3 DNA is TGTGCCAGTAGTCCCGGGACAGCCTATGGCTACACCTTC. Together with reference TRBV19 and TRBJ1-2, the CDR3 gives the full variable domain: DGGITQSPKYLFRKEGQNVTLSCEQNLNHDAMYWYRQDPGQGLRLIYYSQIVNDFQKGDIAEGYSVSREKKESFPLTVTSAQKNPTAFYLCASSPGTAYGYTFGSGTRLTVV.

The V and J genes are TRBV3-1 (or the pseudogene TRBV3-2) and TRBJ1-2; 10 positions match TRBD1. J was trimmed by 4 bases and V by 4 bases; bases with no gene match: 3. Germline CDR1 reads LGHDT; CDR2 reads YNNKEL (reference sequence). This CDR3 has 14 amino acids. The DNA for the CDR3 is TGTGCCAGCAGCCGGACAGGGGGGGCCTATGGCTACACCTTC. This translates into CASSRTGGAYGYTF.

This chain uses TRBV19 with TRBJ2-1; tentative D call: TRBD2 (6 bases). The V end lost 7 bases, the J end lost 4 bases, and 17 bases lay between the germline ends. This CDR3 is 15 amino acids long. Germline V gene data show CDR1 as LNHDA and CDR2 as SQIVND (reference sequence). The CDR3 DNA reads as TGTGCCAGTACCCTCGTGGGACTCCTATACAATGAGCAGTTCTTC. Its protein product is CASTLVGLLYNEQFF.

The chain employs TRBV5-6 and TRBJ2-1, with D uncertain. The CDR3 is 17 residues long. V gave up 0 bases and J gave up 4 bases, with 17 bases separating them. CDR1 is SGHDT and CDR2 is YYEEEE in the germline V gene. The CDR3 loop is CASSLGEQSETYNEQFF. The CDR3 DNA follows: TGTGCCAGCAGCTTGGGAGAGCAGTCAGAGACTTACAATGAGCAGTTCTTC. Full variable domain (rest looked up from reference TRBV5-6 and TRBJ2-1): DAGVTQSPTHLIKTRGQQVTLRCSPKSGHDTVSWYQQALGQGPQFIFQYYEEEERQRGNFPDRFSGHQFPNYSSELNVNALLLGDSALYLCASSLGEQSETYNEQFFGPGTRLTVL.

The V and J genes are TRBV10-1 and TRBJ2-5; weak D call: TRBD1 (6 bases). The CDR3 spans 15 residues. From germline, CDR1 is WNHNN and CDR2 SYGVQD (reference sequence). V lost 2 bases to trimming and J lost 5 bases, with 15 bases between them. The CDR3 nucleotides read TGCGCCAGCAGTGAGCACACAGGGTCGGCGGAGACCCAGTACTTC. Protein product: CASSEHTGSAETQYF.

The chain couples TRBV7-9 to TRBJ1-1; no clear D. V gave up 3 bases and J gave up 8 bases, with 13 bases separating them. CDR3 length: 13 residues. The V gene's germline CDR1 is SEHNR and CDR2 FQNEAQ (reference sequence). CDR3 nucleotides: TGTGCCAGCAGCTTGTTAGCGGCAGAGGAAGCTTTCTTT. Amino acid sequence: CASSLLAAEEAFF.

The chain has TRBV11-1 and TRBJ1-1; D remains unclear. Trimming pared 5 bases from V and 7 bases from J, leaving 17 bases between. CDR1 and CDR2 from the germline V gene are SGHAT and FQDESV (reference sequence). The CDR3 sequence is 14 residues long. In DNA form, the CDR3 reads TGTGCCAGCAGCCCCGGCGGGATACCTATTGAAGCTTTCTTT. Translation: CASSPGGIPIEAFF.

The chain recombines TRBV6-2 or TRBV6-3 with TRBJ2-3; D is uncertain. V lost 3 bases to trimming and J lost 6 bases, with 7 bases between them. Germline CDR1 reads MNHEY; CDR2 reads SVGEGT. The length of the CDR3 is 12 residues. CDR3 region: CASSYSFDTQYF. The CDR3 coding sequence is TGTGCCAGCAGTTATAGCTTTGATACGCAGTATTTT.